The source of this TCR beta chain is a study of T cells in Graves' hyperthyroidism and ophthalmopathy. Study-wide background: Prior to any treatment, at the point of initial diagnosis, peripheral blood was collected.

The CDR3 is 15 residues long. V was clipped by 2 bases and J by 4 bases, with 15 bases between them. From germline, CDR1 is GTSNPN and CDR2 SVGIG (reference sequence). With duration under 3 months, ophthalmopathy was active: Clinical Activity Score at least 3, NOSPECS at least 4. Amplification yielded TCR beta CDR3 regions, with RNA transcripts as the source. First-round RT-PCR targeting the TCR CDR3 was performed with the HTBI primer set. TCRdb independently ran MiXCR on the multiplex PCR reads; one entry per CDR3 protein. The sample comprises some 270,000 distinct CDR3 sequences, approximately 25% of which are singletons, and about a third rests with the top ten.

This clonotype was obtained from a woman in her thirties or forties with Graves' ophthalmopathy. The sequenced sample consisted of blood. The chain couples TRBV30 to TRBJ2-1, with D perhaps TRBD1 (5 bases). The CDR3 loop reads CAWSPVGRSYNEQFF. The CDR3 DNA sequence: TGTGCCTGGAGTCCAGTGGGGCGGAGTTACAATGAGCAGTTCTTC. Drawing the rest from reference TRBV30 and TRBJ2-1, the complete variable domain is SQTIHQWPATLVQPVGSPLSLECTVEGTSNPNLYWYRQAAGRGLQLLFYSVGIGQISSEVPQNLSASRPQDRQFILSSKKLLLSDSGFYLCAWSPVGRSYNEQFFGPGTRLTVL.